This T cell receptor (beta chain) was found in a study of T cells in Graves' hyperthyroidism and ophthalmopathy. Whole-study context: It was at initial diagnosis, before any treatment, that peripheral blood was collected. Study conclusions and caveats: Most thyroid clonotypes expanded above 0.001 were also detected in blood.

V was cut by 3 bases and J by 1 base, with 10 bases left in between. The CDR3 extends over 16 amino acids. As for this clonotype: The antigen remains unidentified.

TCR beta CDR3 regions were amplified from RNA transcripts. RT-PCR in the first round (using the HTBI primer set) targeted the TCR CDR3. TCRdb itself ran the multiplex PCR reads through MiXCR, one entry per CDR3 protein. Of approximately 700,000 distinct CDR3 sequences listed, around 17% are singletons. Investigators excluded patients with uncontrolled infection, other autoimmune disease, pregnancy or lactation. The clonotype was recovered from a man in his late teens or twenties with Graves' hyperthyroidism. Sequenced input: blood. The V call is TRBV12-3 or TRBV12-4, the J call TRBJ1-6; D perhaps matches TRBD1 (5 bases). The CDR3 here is CASSFSGGSYNSPLHF. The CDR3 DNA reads TGTGCCAGCAGTTTTAGCGGGGGATCCTATAATTCACCCCTCCACTTT.